This entry describes one T cell receptor beta chain. Its target is not known. The germline gives CDR1 SGHTA, CDR2 FQGNSA. The V end lost 4 bases, the J end lost 10 bases, and 17 bases lay between the germline ends. The CDR3 sequence is 15 residues long. The data stem from a study of shared clonotypes between healthy human individuals. Study at large: Per donor, CD8 memory used one plate, CD8 naive used two, CD4 memory used three and CD4 naive used three.

Study results and caveats: Several donors had around 5% of their naive CD4 clonotypes in common.

Only CD45RO-negative cells positively selected for CCR7 counted as naive CD8 cells, so terminally differentiated effector memory CD45RA+ cells were excluded. The genomic DNA of each subset was split evenly across several immunoSEQ plates. Method: immunoSEQ multiplex PCR; TCRdb's copy keeps in-frame clones and lacks some. The sample consists of 2 million or so clones, approximately 94% of them appearing once. The chain couples TRBV7-2 to TRBJ1-6; D uncertain. The origin of this receptor is a man between 18 and 29 years old in good health. The sequenced material came from naive CD8+ T cells sorted from blood. CDR3 protein: CASSYKEGIWSPLHF. The CDR3 nucleotides read TGTGCCAGCAGCTACAAAGAGGGTATCTGGTCACCCCTCCACTTT.